This T cell receptor (beta chain) emerged from a study of CD8+ T cells in alopecia areata. Findings and caveats of the study: Links between baseline CD8+ expansion and response need larger treated cohorts.

The treatment denotes: oral pan-JAK inhibitor, 5-10 mg twice daily. The length of the CDR3 is 14 residues. Germline lookup yields CDR1 SGHAT and CDR2 FQNNGV. Between the trimmed V and J ends, which lost 0 bases and 5 bases, there was a span of 8 bases. Following extraction, RNA underwent reverse transcription to cDNA, which served as the sequencing template. Produced via immunoSEQ multiplex PCR; TCRdb's table is partial and in-frame only. The profile shows over 150,000 clones, 50% to 60% of them singletons. Concerning this clone itself: Its antigen is not known.

The sequencing used CD4+ T cells sorted from blood, collected at week 4, from a patient treated with tofacitinib. This chain uses TRBV11-2 with TRBJ2-1; D is perhaps TRBD2 (5 bases). The sequence was collected from a human donor with alopecia areata. The CDR3 spells CASSLDPGNNEQFF. The DNA for the CDR3 is TGTGCCAGCAGCTTAGATCCGGGGAACAATGAGCAGTTCTTC.